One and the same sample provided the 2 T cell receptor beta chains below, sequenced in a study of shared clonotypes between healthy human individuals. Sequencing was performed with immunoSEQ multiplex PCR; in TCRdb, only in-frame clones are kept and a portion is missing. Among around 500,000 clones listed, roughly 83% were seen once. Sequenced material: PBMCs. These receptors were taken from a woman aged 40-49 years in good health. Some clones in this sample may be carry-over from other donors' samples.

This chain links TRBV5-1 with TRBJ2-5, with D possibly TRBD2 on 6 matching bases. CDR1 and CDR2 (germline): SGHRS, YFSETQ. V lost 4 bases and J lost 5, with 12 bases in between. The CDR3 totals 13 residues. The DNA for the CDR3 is TGCGCCAGCAGCCGCGGGGTAGCGGAGACCCAGTACTTC. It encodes CASSRGVAETQYF. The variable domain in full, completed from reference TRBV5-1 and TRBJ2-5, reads KAGVTQTPRYLIKTRGQQVTLSCSPISGHRSVSWYQQTPGQGLQFLFEYFSETQRNKGNFPGRFSGRQFSNSRSEMNVSTLELGDSALYLCASSRGVAETQYFGPGTRLLVL.

CDR3 in amino acids: CASSLGGQASWETQYF. The CDR3 bases are TGTGCCAGCAGCCTCGGCGGACAGGCTTCGTGGGAGACCCAGTACTTC. This chain links TRBV5-4 with TRBJ2-5; 7 bases match TRBD1. From germline, CDR1 is SGHNT and CDR2 YYREEE (reference sequence). The V gene end was trimmed by 4 bases and the J gene end by 5 bases; junction bases not matched to a gene: 14. CDR3 length equals 16 residues. The complete variable domain, with remaining parts taken from reference TRBV5-4 and TRBJ2-5, reads ETGVTQSPTHLIKTRGQQVTLRCSSQSGHNTVSWYQQALGQGPQFIFQYYREEENGRGNFPPRFSGLQFPNYSSELNVNALELDDSALYLCASSLGGQASWETQYFGPGTRLLVL.